This T cell receptor (beta chain) emerged from a study of T cell responses to AZD1222 COVID-19 vaccine. Here immunoSEQ multiplex PCR was the method, and the copy in TCRdb shows in-frame clones only, minus some. The sample consists of under 200,000 clones, around 90% of them appearing once. CDR1 LNHDA and CDR2 SQIVND come from the germline V gene (reference sequence). The length of the CDR3 is 15 residues. Trimming took off 4 bases at V and 0 bases at J, with 10 bases between the two ends. This TCR derives from an adult who received the AZD1222 COVID-19 vaccine. V and J are TRBV19 and TRBJ1-5; D is possibly TRBD1 (5 bases). Sample: peripheral blood, taken 28 days after the second AZD1222 dose. For the CDR3, the DNA is TGTGCCAGTAGTACGGGACCGGTTAGCAATCAGCCCCAGCATTTT. Translated, it gives CASSTGPVSNQPQHF.